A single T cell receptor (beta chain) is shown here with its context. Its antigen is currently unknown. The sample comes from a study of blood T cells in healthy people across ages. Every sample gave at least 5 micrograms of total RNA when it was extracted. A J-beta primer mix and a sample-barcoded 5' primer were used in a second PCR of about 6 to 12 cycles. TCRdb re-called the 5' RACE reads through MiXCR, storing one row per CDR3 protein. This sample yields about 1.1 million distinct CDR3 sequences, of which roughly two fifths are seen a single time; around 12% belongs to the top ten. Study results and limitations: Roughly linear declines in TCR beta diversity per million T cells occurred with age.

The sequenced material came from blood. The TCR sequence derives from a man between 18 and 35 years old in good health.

For the CDR3, the DNA is TGTGCCAGCAGCCAAGACCCCACAAACAATCAGCCCCAGCATTTT. Translation gives CASSQDPTNNQPQHF. The chain carries TRBV3-1 and TRBJ1-5, with D uncertain. The CDR3 is 15 residues long. V was pared by 0 bases and J by 3 bases, with 9 bases between. Germline V gene lookup returns CDR1 LGHDT and CDR2 YNNKEL (reference sequence).